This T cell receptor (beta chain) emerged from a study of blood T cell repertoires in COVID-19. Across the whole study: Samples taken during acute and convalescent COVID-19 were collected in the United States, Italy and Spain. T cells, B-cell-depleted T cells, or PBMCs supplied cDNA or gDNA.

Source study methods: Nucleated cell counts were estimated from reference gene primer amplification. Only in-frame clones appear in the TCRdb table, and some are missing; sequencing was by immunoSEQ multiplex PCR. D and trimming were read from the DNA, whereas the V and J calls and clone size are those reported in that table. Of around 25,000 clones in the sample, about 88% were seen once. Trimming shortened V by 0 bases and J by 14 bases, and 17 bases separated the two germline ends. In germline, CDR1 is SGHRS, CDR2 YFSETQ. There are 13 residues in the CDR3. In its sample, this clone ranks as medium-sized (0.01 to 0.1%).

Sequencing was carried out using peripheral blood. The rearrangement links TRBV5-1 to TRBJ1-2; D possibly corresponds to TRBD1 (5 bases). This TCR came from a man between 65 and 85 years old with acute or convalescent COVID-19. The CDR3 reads CASSLGGALSNTF. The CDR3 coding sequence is TGCGCCAGCAGCTTGGGCGGGGCGTTATCTAATACCTTC.